Following are 32 T cell receptor beta chains from one sample sequenced in a study of Ad26.COV2.S vaccination and SARS-CoV-2 variants. Stated treatment: 15 to 20 received Ad26.COV2.S at low or high dose, single or two shots; about 5 received placebo; per-sample allocation not given. Vaccine and placebo recipients were sampled on day 63 after the first injection. The method was immunoSEQ multiplex PCR; TCRdb's version includes in-frame clones alone and lacks a portion of them. The sample gives around 240,000 clones, more than 75% of which show up once; around 10% is in the top ten. The material sequenced was peripheral blood, taken in a trial of Ad26.COV2.S vaccine versus placebo. These receptor sequences come from a person aged 18 to 65 who received the Ad26.COV2.S COVID-19 vaccine or a placebo.

V gene TRBV11-2 combines with J gene TRBJ2-1; 7 bases are shared with TRBD1. The germline CDR1 and CDR2 sequences are SGHAT and FQNNGV. V shed 1 base, J shed 3 bases, and the junction held 3 bases outside the gene matches. This CDR3 region has 15 residues. The CDR3 nucleotides are TGTGCCAGCAGCTTAGGTCAGGGGGACTACAATGAGCAGTTCTTC. Translated, it gives CASSLGQGDYNEQFF. The whole variable domain, filled in from reference TRBV11-2 and TRBJ2-1, reads EAGVAQSPRYKIIEKRQSVAFWCNPISGHATLYWYQQILGQGPKLLIQFQNNGVVDDSQLPKDRFSAERLKGVDSTLKIQPAKLEDSAVYLCASSLGQGDYNEQFFGPGTRLTVL.

The chain recombines TRBV2 with TRBJ2-1; the D is unclear. CDR1 and CDR2 (germline): SNHLY, FYNNEI. The V end was cut by 4 bases, the J end by 7 bases, with 14 bases between. CDR3 length: 14 amino acids. The CDR3 coding sequence is TGTGCCAGCAGTGGACGGGCTGGCGGTAATGAGCAGTTCTTC. It translates to CASSGRAGGNEQFF.

This clone turned up a few times. The genes are TRBV6-4 and TRBJ2-1; 12 positions match TRBD2. The CDR3 consists of 14 residues. Per germline, CDR1 MRHNA and CDR2 SNTAGT. V trimming: 6 bases; J trimming: 8 bases; junction bases outside the gene matches: 5. The DNA for the CDR3 is TGTGCCAGCAGCTCCCTAGCGGGAGGGGATGAGCAGTTCTTC. This encodes CASSSLAGGDEQFF.

In regard to this clone: The same CDR3 can be traced to other DNA sequences in this sample. The rearrangement uses TRBV7-2 and TRBJ2-7; 7 bases line up with TRBD2. J gave up 2 bases and V 0 bases, and 1 base lay outside the gene matches. The germline V gene has CDR1 SGHTA and CDR2 FQGNSA. This CDR3 has 14 amino acids. CDR3 in DNA: TGTGCCAGCAGCTTAGCGGGAGGGCCCTACGAGCAGTACTTC. This codes for CASSLAGGPYEQYF.

The V and J genes are TRBV19 and TRBJ1-4; D call uncertain. The CDR3 is 14 residues long. V lost 4 bases to trimming and J lost 8 bases, with 14 bases between them. Germline CDR1 and CDR2: LNHDA and SQIVND (reference sequence). The CDR3 sequence: CASSKGSAKEKLFF. The CDR3 DNA reads as TGTGCCAGTAGTAAAGGTTCGGCGAAGGAAAAACTGTTTTTT.

CDR3 region: CATSDSRAEQYF. CDR3 DNA: TGTGCCACCAGTGATTCGAGGGCTGAGCAGTACTTC. V is TRBV24-1 and J is TRBJ2-7; a possible D gene is TRBD2 (5 bases). CDR3 length equals 12 residues. Trimming cost V 2 bases and J 7 bases, with 8 bases left between them. CDR1 KGHDR and CDR2 SFDVKD come from the germline V gene.

The gene calls are TRBV5-1 and TRBJ1-2, with a tentative D call TRBD1 (5 bases). This CDR3 is 13 amino acids long. Trimming took 4 bases from V and 3 from J, leaving 10 bases between them. The germline gives CDR1 SGHRS, CDR2 YFSETQ. The CDR3 coding sequence is TGCGCCAGCAGCGCCGGGACGCACTATGGCTACACCTTC. Its protein is CASSAGTHYGYTF.

The CDR3 loop is CSVAPGIGETQYF. CDR3 bases: TGCAGCGTTGCCCCGGGAATAGGGGAGACCCAGTACTTC. The rearrangement links TRBV29-1 to TRBJ2-5, with D tentatively TRBD2 (5 bases). The V gene's germline CDR1 is SQVTM and CDR2 ANQGSEA. The CDR3 consists of 13 residues. The V gene lost 4 bases and the J gene lost 5 bases, with 14 bases spanning the gap.

The chain links TRBV7-8 to TRBJ2-7; 9 bases agree with TRBD2. This CDR3 has 17 amino acids. CDR1 is SGHVS, CDR2 FQNEAQ, per germline. V was pared by 4 bases and J by 5 bases, with 15 bases of the junction left unmatched. CDR3 region: CASSSARLAGLQDEQYF. Written as DNA, the CDR3 is TGTGCCAGCAGCTCCGCACGGCTAGCGGGACTTCAAGACGAGCAGTACTTC.

The CDR3 is CASSVGVANYGYTF. The CDR3 coding sequence is TGTGCCAGCAGCGTAGGGGTGGCTAACTATGGCTACACCTTC. The chain is built from TRBV9 and TRBJ1-2, with D unclear. The CDR3 contains 14 residues. V lost 0 bases, J lost 0 bases, and 6 bases lay in between. CDR1 and CDR2 from the germline V gene are SGDLS and YYNGEE. The whole variable domain, remainder taken from reference TRBV9 and TRBJ1-2, is DSGVTQTPKHLITATGQRVTLRCSPRSGDLSVYWYQQSLDQGLQFLIQYYNGEERAKGNILERFSAQQFPDLHSELNLSSLELGDSALYFCASSVGVANYGYTFGSGTRLTVV.

This clone was observed once. V and J are TRBV28 and TRBJ2-7; D tentatively reads TRBD1 or TRBD2 (5 bases each). CDR3 length: 16 residues. The germline gives CDR1 MDHEN, CDR2 SYDVKM. Trimming removed 3 bases at V and 5 bases at J, with 20 bases between. The CDR3 is CASSFTQGRGFNEQYF. The CDR3 DNA reads as TGTGCCAGCAGTTTCACTCAGGGACGGGGTTTTAACGAGCAGTACTTC. Combining the CDR3 with reference TRBV28 and TRBJ2-7 gives the whole variable domain DVKVTQSSRYLVKRTGEKVFLECVQDMDHENMFWYRQDPGLGLRLIYFSYDVKMKEKGDIPEGYSVSREKKERFSLILESASTNQTSMYLCASSFTQGRGFNEQYFGPGTRLTVT.

The rearrangement joins TRBV11-2 to TRBJ1-2; D is possibly TRBD1 (6 bases). The CDR3 consists of 14 residues. V lost 4 bases and J 9 bases, leaving 18 bases between the germline ends. Per the germline V gene, CDR1 is SGHAT and CDR2 is FQNNGV. The CDR3: CASSYGTAQGRYTF. CDR3 coding DNA: TGTGCCAGCAGCTACGGGACGGCTCAGGGGCGCTACACCTTC.

The chain has TRBV7-3 and TRBJ1-2, with D possibly matching TRBD1 (5 bases). The CDR3 runs 12 residues. V was shortened by 5 bases and J by 9 bases, with 13 bases between the two germline ends. Looked up from germline, CDR1 is SGHTA and CDR2 is FQGTGA. In nucleotides, the CDR3 is TGTGCCAGCAGCGGAGGGGAGGGAAGCTACACCTTC. It yields the protein CASSGGEGSYTF.

This sequence joins TRBV25-1 and TRBJ2-7; D call uncertain. The CDR3 runs to 16 residues. The germline gives CDR1 MGHDK, CDR2 SYGVNS. V was shortened by 1 base and J by 0 bases, with 13 bases between the two germline ends. The CDR3 loop is CASSESVGSNSYEQYF. The CDR3 DNA reads TGTGCCAGCAGTGAATCGGTAGGCTCTAACTCCTACGAGCAGTACTTC.

The chain has TRBV14 and TRBJ2-1; no reliable D call. The CDR3 has 15 amino acids. The V gene lost 0 bases and the J gene lost 2 bases, with 8 bases spanning the gap. Germline V gives CDR1 SGHDN, CDR2 FVKESK. DNA of the CDR3: TGTGCCAGCAGCCAAGATATGACGACCTACAATGAGCAGTTCTTC. Residues: CASSQDMTTYNEQFF.

This sequence joins TRBV30 and TRBJ1-2; tentatively, D is TRBD1 (6 bases). Trimming removed 0 bases from V and 4 bases from J, with 12 bases in between. The CDR3 has 14 amino acids. Germline-derived CDR1 and CDR2 are GTSNPN and SVGIG (reference sequence). CDR3 in amino acids: CAWSVKRGGYGYTF. CDR3 bases: TGTGCCTGGAGTGTAAAGAGAGGGGGCTATGGCTACACCTTC.

The chain couples TRBV18 to TRBJ2-5, with D perhaps matching TRBD1 (6 bases). Germline CDR1 and CDR2: KGHSH and LQKENI. The V gene lost 4 bases and the J gene lost 3 bases, with 9 bases spanning the gap. The CDR3 runs 13 residues. CDR3 in DNA: TGTGCCAGCTCACTGGGGGCCGAAGAGACCCAGTACTTC. It translates to CASSLGAEETQYF.

The gene calls are TRBV4-2 and TRBJ2-7; 12 bases are shared with TRBD2. CDR1 is LGHNA, CDR2 YNFKEQ, per germline. The trim removed 6 bases at V and 4 bases at J, leaving 10 bases unmatched. CDR3 size: 16 residues. This chain's CDR3 is CASSRLASGGAYEQYF. The DNA for the CDR3 is TGTGCCAGCAGTCGACTGGCTAGCGGGGGGGCATACGAGCAGTACTTC.

In its sample, this clone was seen once. The gene calls are TRBV7-2 and TRBJ2-1; D is perhaps TRBD1 or TRBD2 (5 bases each). V dropped 4 bases and J dropped 4 bases, with 11 bases sitting between them. This CDR3 comprises 14 residues. Per the germline V gene, CDR1 is SGHTA and CDR2 is FQGNSA. The CDR3 nucleotides are TGTGCCAGCAGCTACCCGGGACGTTACAATGAGCAGTTCTTC. Encoded protein: CASSYPGRYNEQFF.

V usage is TRBV19 and J usage is TRBJ1-2, with 8 bases aligning to TRBD1. CDR3 length: 14 amino acids. Germline trimming cut 4 bases from V and 8 bases from J; bases unmatched to any gene: 9. From germline, CDR1 is LNHDA and CDR2 SQIVND (reference sequence). CDR3 nucleotides: TGTGCCAGTAGTACAGGGGGCCTGGGCCCCGGCTACACCTTC. Amino acids: CASSTGGLGPGYTF.

The rearrangement links TRBV28 to TRBJ2-7, with unresolved D. CDR3 length equals 15 residues. Germline CDR1 and CDR2: MDHEN and SYDVKM. Trimming removed 0 bases from V and 2 bases from J, with 11 bases in between. The CDR3 spells CASSLWAGLTYEQYF. For the CDR3, the DNA is TGTGCCAGCAGTTTATGGGCAGGCCTAACCTACGAGCAGTACTTC.

V gene TRBV7-9 combines with J gene TRBJ1-1, with 10 bases fitting TRBD1. The CDR3 runs to 18 residues. The ends lost 4 bases at V and 0 bases at J; junction bases unmatched: 11. Germline loops: CDR1 SEHNR, CDR2 FQNEAQ (reference sequence). The CDR3 region has the DNA TGTGCCAGCAGCTCGACGTTGGGACAGGGGATTCTGAACACTGAAGCTTTCTTT. It is translated as CASSSTLGQGILNTEAFF.

Written as DNA, the CDR3 is TGTGCCTCCGCCCGAAACTTGGCCTATAATTCACCCCTCCACTTT. Protein: CASARNLAYNSPLHF. The genes are TRBV6-5 and TRBJ1-6; D unresolved. CDR1 and CDR2 from the germline V gene are MNHEY and SVGAGI. This CDR3 spans 15 amino acids. With 11 bases removed from V and 2 bases from J, the gap between germline ends came to 16 bases.

In DNA form, the CDR3 reads TGTGCCAGCTCACCATCGCGAGAGGATGCGCAGTATTTT. Its protein product is CASSPSREDAQYF. This chain links TRBV18 with TRBJ2-3; D not certain. There are 13 residues in the CDR3. Trimming took off 2 bases at V and 10 bases at J, with 13 bases between the two ends. The germline gives CDR1 KGHSH, CDR2 LQKENI.

The CDR3 DNA is TGTGCCAGCAGCGGGGGGACTAGAGCAGATACGCAGTATTTT. The encoded protein is CASSGGTRADTQYF. V and J are TRBV9 and TRBJ2-3; 8 bases match TRBD2. Germline V CDR1 and CDR2: SGDLS, YYNGEE. CDR3 size: 14 residues. The trim removed 3 bases at V and 4 bases at J, leaving 4 bases unmatched.

This clone was detected a few times. This chain uses TRBV5-5 with TRBJ2-7; 11 bases map to TRBD2. Trimming took 2 bases from V and 0 from J; bases not matched to a gene: 1. The CDR3 has 15 amino acids. Germline CDR1 SGHKS, CDR2 YYEKEE (reference sequence). DNA for the CDR3: TGTGCCAGCAGCTTTAGCGGGGGGGGCTCCTACGAGCAGTACTTC. Encoded protein: CASSFSGGGSYEQYF. The full variable domain, rest sourced from reference TRBV5-5 and TRBJ2-7, is DAGVTQSPTHLIKTRGQQVTLRCSPISGHKSVSWYQQVLGQGPQFIFQYYEKEERGRGNFPDRFSARQFPNYSSELNVNALLLGDSALYLCASSFSGGGSYEQYFGPGTRLTVT.

This chain connects TRBV4-2 to TRBJ2-5; 7 bases match TRBD1. V was clipped by 2 bases and J by 2 bases; unmatched bases: 5. CDR3 length: 15 amino acids. From germline, CDR1 is LGHNA and CDR2 YNFKEQ. Written as DNA, the CDR3 is TGTGCCAGCAGCCAAAACACAGGGGTTCAAGAGACCCAGTACTTC. Protein: CASSQNTGVQETQYF.

The rearrangement joins TRBV6-5 to TRBJ1-4, with 8 bases matching TRBD1. Germline V gene sequence: CDR1 MNHEY, CDR2 SVGAGI. The CDR3 totals 13 residues. J lost 6 bases, V lost 6 bases, and 3 bases had no gene match. As DNA, the CDR3 is TGTGCCAGCAGACGGACAGGGTATGAAAAACTGTTTTTT. It codes for CASRRTGYEKLFF.

The CDR3, as DNA: TGTGCCAGCAGTCCCCGGACGGTATTAGGCAATCAGCCCCAGCATTTT. Protein product: CASSPRTVLGNQPQHF. J is TRBJ1-5 and V is TRBV28, with unresolved D. Trimming left V 5 bases short and J 2 bases short, with 16 bases between. This CDR3 has 16 amino acids. CDR1 and CDR2 from the germline V gene are MDHEN and SYDVKM.

The rearrangement joins TRBV12-3 or TRBV12-4 to TRBJ1-1; D remains unclear. Deletions cut 5 bases from V and 8 bases from J, with 12 bases between. The CDR3 spans 12 residues. As DNA, the CDR3 is TGTGCCAGCAGTCACGTGACCGCGGAAGCTTTCTTT. This translates into CASSHVTAEAFF.

The V and J genes are TRBV5-1 and TRBJ2-5; 13 positions match TRBD2. The CDR3 covers 17 residues. The V and J ends lost 3 bases and 1 base, in that order; junction bases with no gene match: 6. Per germline, CDR1 SGHRS and CDR2 YFSETQ. The CDR3 bases are TGCGCCAGCAGCTGGGGACTAGCGGGACGGGTCCAAGAGACCCAGTACTTC. This translates into CASSWGLAGRVQETQYF.

The V gene is TRBV5-1, the J gene TRBJ1-1; D remains ambiguous. Trimming left V 1 base short and J 1 base short, with 11 bases between. The CDR3 is 15 residues long. Germline V gene lookup returns CDR1 SGHRS and CDR2 YFSETQ. CDR3 sequence: CASSLWTGKNTEAFF. As DNA, the CDR3 is TGCGCCAGCAGCTTGTGGACGGGAAAGAACACTGAAGCTTTCTTT. Using reference TRBV5-1 and TRBJ1-1 for the parts outside the CDR3, the full variable domain is KAGVTQTPRYLIKTRGQQVTLSCSPISGHRSVSWYQQTPGQGLQFLFEYFSETQRNKGNFPGRFSGRQFSNSRSEMNVSTLELGDSALYLCASSLWTGKNTEAFFGQGTRLTVV.